The source of this T cell receptor (beta chain) is a study of blood T cell repertoires in COVID-19. Whole-study context: Collection of acute and convalescent COVID-19 samples took place in the United States, Italy and Spain. PBMCs, B-cell-depleted T cells, or T cells were the source of the cDNA or gDNA that made up the material.

Produced via immunoSEQ multiplex PCR; TCRdb's table is partial and in-frame only. The table shows around 250,000 clones, with about 87% occurring only once. This CDR3 has 15 residues. V was pared by 3 bases and J by 2 bases, with 7 bases of the junction left unmatched. Germline lookup yields CDR1 GTSNPN and CDR2 SVGIG (reference sequence). Specimen: PBMCs or T cells enriched from blood (not recorded which). The chain links TRBV30 to TRBJ1-2, with 9 bases matching TRBD1. The sequence was collected from a woman aged 40 to 50 who had been exposed to COVID-19. This chain's CDR3 is CAWSPGQGTNYGYTF. CDR3 sequence (DNA): TGTGCCTGGAGCCCGGGACAGGGCACCAACTATGGCTACACCTTC.